This T cell receptor (beta chain) is drawn from a study of T cells in Graves' hyperthyroidism and ophthalmopathy. Across the study: Staff took peripheral blood when the initial diagnosis was made, before any treatment began.

The blood was taken when hyperthyroidism was first diagnosed, before any ophthalmopathy symptoms showed up. The V gene lost 6 bases and the J gene lost 4 bases, with 13 bases spanning the gap. The length of the CDR3 is 13 residues. Looked up from germline, CDR1 is MNHEY and CDR2 is SVGAGI. Amplified TCR beta CDR3 regions came from RNA transcripts. The HTBI set primed first-round TCR CDR3 RT-PCR. TCRdb processed the multiplex PCR reads anew with MiXCR; each CDR3 protein has one entry. The sample gives over 250,000 distinct CDR3 sequences, less than 30% of which show up once; about a quarter is in the top ten. This clonotype was counted at least ten times.

Sequenced input: blood. The clonotype was recovered from a man aged 35 to 55 with Graves' hyperthyroidism that later progressed to Graves' ophthalmopathy. The chain has TRBV6-5 and TRBJ2-7; D might be TRBD2 (6 bases). The CDR3 DNA reads as TGTGCCAGCAGGCGGGACCAAACGTACGAGCAGTACTTC. Its translation is CASRRDQTYEQYF.